The present entry profiles one TCR beta chain with its context. Expressed TCRB transcripts were sequenced because the entire RNA isolate underwent reverse transcription. The average output of naive, central memory and regulatory T cell samples was a few million reads. Only in-frame clones appear in the TCRdb table, and some are missing; sequencing was by immunoSEQ multiplex PCR. Of 350,000 or so clones listed, about 18% were seen once; the top ten hold approximately 0.046%. The source of the sample is a study of beta chain features in type 1 diabetes. V lost 3 bases, J lost 4 bases, and 14 bases stayed unmatched. The CDR3 has 17 amino acids. Germline values: CDR1 GTSNPN, CDR2 SVGIG (reference sequence).

The sequencing input was naive CD4+ T cells from blood. The chain has TRBV30 and TRBJ2-7; TRBD2 agrees at 11 bases. The clonotype originates from a woman aged 18-35 years in good health. CDR3 sequence reads: CAWSGGSGGAKRYEQYF. The DNA for the CDR3 is TGTGCCTGGAGCGGGGGTAGCGGGGGGGCAAAACGGTACGAGCAGTACTTC.